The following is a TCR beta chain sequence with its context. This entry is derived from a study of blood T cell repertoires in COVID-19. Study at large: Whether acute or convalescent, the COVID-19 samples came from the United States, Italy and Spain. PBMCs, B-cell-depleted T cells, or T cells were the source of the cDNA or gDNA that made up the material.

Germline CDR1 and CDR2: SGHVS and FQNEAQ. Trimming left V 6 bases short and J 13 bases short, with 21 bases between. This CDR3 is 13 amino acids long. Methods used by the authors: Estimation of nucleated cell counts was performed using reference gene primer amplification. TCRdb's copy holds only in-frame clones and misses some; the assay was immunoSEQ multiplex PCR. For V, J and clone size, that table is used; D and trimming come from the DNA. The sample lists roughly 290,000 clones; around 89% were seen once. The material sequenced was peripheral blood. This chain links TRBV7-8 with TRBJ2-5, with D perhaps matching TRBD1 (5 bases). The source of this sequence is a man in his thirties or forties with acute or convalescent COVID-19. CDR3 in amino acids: CASSPKYRGYPYF. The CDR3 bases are TGTGCCAGCAGTCCCAAATATAGGGGTTACCCGTACTTC. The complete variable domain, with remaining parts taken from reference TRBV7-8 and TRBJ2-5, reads GAGVSQSPRYKVAKRGQDVALRCDPISGHVSLFWYQQALGQGPEFLTYFQNEAQLDKSGLPSDRFFAERPEGSVSTLKIQRTQQEDSAVYLCASSPKYRGYPYFGPGTRLLVL.